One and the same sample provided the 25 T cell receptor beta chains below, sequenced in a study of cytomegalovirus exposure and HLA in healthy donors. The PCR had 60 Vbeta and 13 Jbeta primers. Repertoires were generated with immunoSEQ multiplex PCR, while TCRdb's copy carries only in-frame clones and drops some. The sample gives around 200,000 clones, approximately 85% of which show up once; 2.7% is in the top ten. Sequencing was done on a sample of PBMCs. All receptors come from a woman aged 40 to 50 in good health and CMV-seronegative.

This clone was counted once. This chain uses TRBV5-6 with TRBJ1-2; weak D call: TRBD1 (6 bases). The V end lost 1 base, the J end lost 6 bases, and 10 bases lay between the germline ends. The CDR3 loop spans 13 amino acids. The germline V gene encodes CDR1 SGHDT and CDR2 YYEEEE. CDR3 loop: CASSLLGADGYTF. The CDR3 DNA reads TGTGCCAGCAGCTTGCTGGGGGCTGATGGCTACACCTTC.

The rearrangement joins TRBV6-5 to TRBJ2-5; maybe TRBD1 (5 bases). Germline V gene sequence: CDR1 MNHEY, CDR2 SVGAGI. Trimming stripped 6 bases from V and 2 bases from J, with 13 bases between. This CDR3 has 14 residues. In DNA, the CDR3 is TGTGCCAGCAGGACCCGACAGTCACAAGAGACCCAGTACTTC. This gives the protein CASRTRQSQETQYF.

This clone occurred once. CDR3 DNA: TGCAGCGTTAGACTGGGGACAGGGGGAGGTCAGCCCCAGCATTTT. Protein product: CSVRLGTGGGQPQHF. The V and J genes are TRBV29-1 and TRBJ1-5, with TRBD1 matching 11 bases. This CDR3 is 15 amino acids long. The J segment lost 6 bases and the V segment lost 5 bases, leaving 9 bases of the junction unmatched. CDR1 SQVTM and CDR2 ANQGSEA come from the germline V gene.

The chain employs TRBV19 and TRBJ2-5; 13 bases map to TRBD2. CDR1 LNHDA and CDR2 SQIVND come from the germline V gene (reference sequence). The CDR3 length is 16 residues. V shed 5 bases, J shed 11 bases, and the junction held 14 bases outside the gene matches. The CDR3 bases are TGTGCCAGTAGTTACGCCGGGACTAGCGGGAAGGGGGAGCAGTACTTC. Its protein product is CASSYAGTSGKGEQYF.

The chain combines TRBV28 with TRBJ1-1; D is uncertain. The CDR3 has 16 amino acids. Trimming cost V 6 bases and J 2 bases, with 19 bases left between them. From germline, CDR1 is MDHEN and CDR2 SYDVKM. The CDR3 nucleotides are TGTGCCAGCAGCAGAGGAGAGGCGACGGGAAACACTGAAGCTTTCTTT. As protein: CASSRGEATGNTEAFF.

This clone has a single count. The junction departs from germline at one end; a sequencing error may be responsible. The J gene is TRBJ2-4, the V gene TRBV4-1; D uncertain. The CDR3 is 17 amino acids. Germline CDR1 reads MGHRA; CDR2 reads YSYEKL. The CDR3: CASSQDSAPVAKDIQYF. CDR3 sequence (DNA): TGCGCCAGCAGCCAAGATTCGGCCCCTGTAGCCAAAGACATTCAGTACTTC.

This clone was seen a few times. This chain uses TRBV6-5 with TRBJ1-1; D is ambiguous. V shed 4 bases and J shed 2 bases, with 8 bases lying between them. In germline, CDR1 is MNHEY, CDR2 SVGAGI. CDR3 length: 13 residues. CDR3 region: CASSSSYNTEAFF. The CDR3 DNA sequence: TGTGCCAGCAGTTCCTCCTACAACACTGAAGCTTTCTTT.

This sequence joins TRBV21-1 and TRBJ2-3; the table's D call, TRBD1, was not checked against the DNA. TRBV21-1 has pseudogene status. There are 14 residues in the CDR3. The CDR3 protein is CASRILTNRDTQYF. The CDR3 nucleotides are TGTGCCAGCAGGATACTAACGAACAGGGATACGCAGTATTTT.

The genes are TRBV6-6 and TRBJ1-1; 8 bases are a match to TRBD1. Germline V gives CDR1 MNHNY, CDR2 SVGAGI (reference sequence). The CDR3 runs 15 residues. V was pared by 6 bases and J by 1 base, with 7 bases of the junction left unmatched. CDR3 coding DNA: TGTGCCAGCAGGTCAGGCGGGACAGGGAACACTGAAGCTTTCTTT. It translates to CASRSGGTGNTEAFF.

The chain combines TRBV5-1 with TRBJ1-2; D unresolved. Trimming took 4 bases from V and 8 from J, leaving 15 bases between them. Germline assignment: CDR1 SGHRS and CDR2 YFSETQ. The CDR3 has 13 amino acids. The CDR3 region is CASSDEARGGYTF. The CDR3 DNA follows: TGCGCCAGCAGCGACGAGGCCAGAGGAGGCTACACCTTC.

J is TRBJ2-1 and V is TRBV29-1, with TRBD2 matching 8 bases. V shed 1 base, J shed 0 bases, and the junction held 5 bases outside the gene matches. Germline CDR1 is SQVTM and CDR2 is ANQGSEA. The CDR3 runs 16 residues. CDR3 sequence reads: CSVEGLAMISYNEQFF. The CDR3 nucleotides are TGCAGCGTTGAAGGACTAGCGATGATCTCCTACAATGAGCAGTTCTTC.

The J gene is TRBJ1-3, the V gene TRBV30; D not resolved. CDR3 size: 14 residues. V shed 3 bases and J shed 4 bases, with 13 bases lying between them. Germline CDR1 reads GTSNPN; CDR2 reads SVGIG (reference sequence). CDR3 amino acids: CAWSFRSTGNTIYF. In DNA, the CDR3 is TGTGCCTGGAGCTTTAGATCAACGGGAAACACCATATATTTT.

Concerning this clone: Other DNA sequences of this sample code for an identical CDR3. The CDR3 reads CAWSVLGYEQYF. DNA of the CDR3: TGTGCCTGGAGTGTACTAGGCTACGAGCAGTACTTC. The genes are TRBV30 and TRBJ2-7, with D perhaps matching TRBD2 (5 bases). V gave up 0 bases and J gave up 3 bases, with 6 bases separating them. Germline V lookup: CDR1 GTSNPN, CDR2 SVGIG (reference sequence). The CDR3 is made up of 12 amino acids.

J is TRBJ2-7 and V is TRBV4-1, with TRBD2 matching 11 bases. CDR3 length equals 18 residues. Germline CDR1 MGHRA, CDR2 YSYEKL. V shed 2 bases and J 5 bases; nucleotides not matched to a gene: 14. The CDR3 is CASSQRTLSGRALDEQYF. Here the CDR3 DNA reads TGCGCCAGCAGCCAAAGAACCCTTAGCGGGAGGGCGTTGGACGAGCAGTACTTC.

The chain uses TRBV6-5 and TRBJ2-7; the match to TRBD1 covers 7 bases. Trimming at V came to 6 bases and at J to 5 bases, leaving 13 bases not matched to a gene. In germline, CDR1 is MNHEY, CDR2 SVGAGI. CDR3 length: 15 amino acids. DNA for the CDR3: TGTGCCAGCAGAGCAAGGGGGCAGGGGCTCCACGAGCAGTACTTC. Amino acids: CASRARGQGLHEQYF.

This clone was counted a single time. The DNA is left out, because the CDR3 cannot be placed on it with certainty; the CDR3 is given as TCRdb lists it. This CDR3 reads CASSLAFAVGGGISFF. This chain joins TRBV7-2 and TRBJ1-1. The CDR3 region is 16 residues in length, termini included. Germline CDR1 reads SGHTA; CDR2 reads FQGNSA.

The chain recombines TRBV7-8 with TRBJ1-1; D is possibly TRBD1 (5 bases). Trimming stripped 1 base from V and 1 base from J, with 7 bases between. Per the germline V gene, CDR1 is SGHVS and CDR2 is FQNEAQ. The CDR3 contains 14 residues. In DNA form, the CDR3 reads TGTGCCAGCAGCTTAGTTCAGGGGAACACTGAAGCTTTCTTT. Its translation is CASSLVQGNTEAFF.

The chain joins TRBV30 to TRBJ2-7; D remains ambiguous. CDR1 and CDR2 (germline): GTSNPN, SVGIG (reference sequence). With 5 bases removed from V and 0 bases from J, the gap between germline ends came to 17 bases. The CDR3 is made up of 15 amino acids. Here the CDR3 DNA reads TGTGCCTGGCTACCGACGGCAGGAATCTCCTACGAGCAGTACTTC. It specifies CAWLPTAGISYEQYF. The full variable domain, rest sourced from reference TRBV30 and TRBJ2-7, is SQTIHQWPATLVQPVGSPLSLECTVEGTSNPNLYWYRQAAGRGLQLLFYSVGIGQISSEVPQNLSASRPQDRQFILSSKKLLLSDSGFYLCAWLPTAGISYEQYFGPGTRLTVT.

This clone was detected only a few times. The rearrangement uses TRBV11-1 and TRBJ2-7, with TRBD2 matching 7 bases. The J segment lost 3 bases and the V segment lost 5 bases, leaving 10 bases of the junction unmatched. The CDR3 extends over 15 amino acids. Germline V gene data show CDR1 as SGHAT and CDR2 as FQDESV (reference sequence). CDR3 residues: CASSPQAGDYYEQYF. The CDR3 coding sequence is TGTGCCAGCAGCCCTCAGGCGGGAGATTACTACGAGCAGTACTTC.

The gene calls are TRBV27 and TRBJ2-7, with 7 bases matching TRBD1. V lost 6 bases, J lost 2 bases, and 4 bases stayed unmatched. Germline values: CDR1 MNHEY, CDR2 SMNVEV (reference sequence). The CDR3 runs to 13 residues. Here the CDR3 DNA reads TGTGCCAGCAGCCGACAGGGACCCTACGAGCAGTACTTC. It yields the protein CASSRQGPYEQYF.

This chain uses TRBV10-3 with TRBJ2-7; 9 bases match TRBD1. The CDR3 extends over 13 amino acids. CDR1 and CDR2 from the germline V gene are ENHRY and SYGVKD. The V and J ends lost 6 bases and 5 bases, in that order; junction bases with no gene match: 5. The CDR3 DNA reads TGTGCCATCAGGGGGACAGGGAGGCACGAGCAGTACTTC. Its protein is CAIRGTGRHEQYF.

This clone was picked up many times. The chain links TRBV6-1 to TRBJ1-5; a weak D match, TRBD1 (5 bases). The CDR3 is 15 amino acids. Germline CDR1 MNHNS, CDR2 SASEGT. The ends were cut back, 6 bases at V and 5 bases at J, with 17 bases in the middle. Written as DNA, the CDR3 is TGTGCCAGCAGGGCAGGGACGGGAGAACATCAGCCCCAGCATTTT. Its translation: CASRAGTGEHQPQHF.

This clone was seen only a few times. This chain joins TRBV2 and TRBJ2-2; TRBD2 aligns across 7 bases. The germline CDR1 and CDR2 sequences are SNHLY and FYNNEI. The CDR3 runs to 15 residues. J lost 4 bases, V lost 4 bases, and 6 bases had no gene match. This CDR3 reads CASSGGGARTGELFF. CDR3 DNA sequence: TGTGCCAGCAGTGGGGGAGGGGCGCGCACCGGGGAGCTGTTTTTT.

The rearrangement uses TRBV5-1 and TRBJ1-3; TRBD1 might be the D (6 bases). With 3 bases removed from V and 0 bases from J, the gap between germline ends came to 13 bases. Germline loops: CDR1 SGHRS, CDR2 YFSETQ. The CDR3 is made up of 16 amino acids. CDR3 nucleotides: TGCGCCAGCAGCTCCGGGACACTCGACTCTGGAAACACCATATATTTT. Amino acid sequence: CASSSGTLDSGNTIYF.

Here the CDR3 DNA reads TGTGCCAGCACCACCCTAGGGGGAGCCACTGAAGCTTTCTTT. Residues: CASTTLGGATEAFF. This chain joins TRBV27 and TRBJ1-1, with a possible D match to TRBD1 (6 bases). Germline CDR1 MNHEY, CDR2 SMNVEV (reference sequence). V was clipped by 7 bases and J by 4 bases, with 16 bases between them. This CDR3 spans 14 amino acids.